This TCR beta chain was found in a study of T cell clones after liver transplantation. About the study: At least one year of complete immunosuppression withdrawal without enzymes over twice normal defined tolerance. Overall study findings and caveats: Donor-reactive sequences fell more than third party-reactive ones, suggesting partial deletion.

About this clone itself: Antigen specificity is unknown.

TCRdb's table, derived via immunoSEQ multiplex PCR, lists solely in-frame clones and lacks some. The sample contains more than 95,000 clones, around 83% of which appear only once. This TCR was recovered from a human donor who received a liver transplant. Here the sequenced sample was CD4+ T cells from blood, taken before liver transplant.

The CDR3 DNA is TGTGCCTACCGGACAGGGGTCACCGGGGAGCTGTTTTTT. Encoded protein: CAYRTGVTGELFF. The chain combines TRBV30 with TRBJ2-2; 9 positions match TRBD1. There are 13 residues in the CDR3. Germline CDR1 reads GTSNPN; CDR2 reads SVGIG (reference sequence). After removal of 7 bases from V and 4 bases from J, the junction contained 4 bases not matched to a gene.